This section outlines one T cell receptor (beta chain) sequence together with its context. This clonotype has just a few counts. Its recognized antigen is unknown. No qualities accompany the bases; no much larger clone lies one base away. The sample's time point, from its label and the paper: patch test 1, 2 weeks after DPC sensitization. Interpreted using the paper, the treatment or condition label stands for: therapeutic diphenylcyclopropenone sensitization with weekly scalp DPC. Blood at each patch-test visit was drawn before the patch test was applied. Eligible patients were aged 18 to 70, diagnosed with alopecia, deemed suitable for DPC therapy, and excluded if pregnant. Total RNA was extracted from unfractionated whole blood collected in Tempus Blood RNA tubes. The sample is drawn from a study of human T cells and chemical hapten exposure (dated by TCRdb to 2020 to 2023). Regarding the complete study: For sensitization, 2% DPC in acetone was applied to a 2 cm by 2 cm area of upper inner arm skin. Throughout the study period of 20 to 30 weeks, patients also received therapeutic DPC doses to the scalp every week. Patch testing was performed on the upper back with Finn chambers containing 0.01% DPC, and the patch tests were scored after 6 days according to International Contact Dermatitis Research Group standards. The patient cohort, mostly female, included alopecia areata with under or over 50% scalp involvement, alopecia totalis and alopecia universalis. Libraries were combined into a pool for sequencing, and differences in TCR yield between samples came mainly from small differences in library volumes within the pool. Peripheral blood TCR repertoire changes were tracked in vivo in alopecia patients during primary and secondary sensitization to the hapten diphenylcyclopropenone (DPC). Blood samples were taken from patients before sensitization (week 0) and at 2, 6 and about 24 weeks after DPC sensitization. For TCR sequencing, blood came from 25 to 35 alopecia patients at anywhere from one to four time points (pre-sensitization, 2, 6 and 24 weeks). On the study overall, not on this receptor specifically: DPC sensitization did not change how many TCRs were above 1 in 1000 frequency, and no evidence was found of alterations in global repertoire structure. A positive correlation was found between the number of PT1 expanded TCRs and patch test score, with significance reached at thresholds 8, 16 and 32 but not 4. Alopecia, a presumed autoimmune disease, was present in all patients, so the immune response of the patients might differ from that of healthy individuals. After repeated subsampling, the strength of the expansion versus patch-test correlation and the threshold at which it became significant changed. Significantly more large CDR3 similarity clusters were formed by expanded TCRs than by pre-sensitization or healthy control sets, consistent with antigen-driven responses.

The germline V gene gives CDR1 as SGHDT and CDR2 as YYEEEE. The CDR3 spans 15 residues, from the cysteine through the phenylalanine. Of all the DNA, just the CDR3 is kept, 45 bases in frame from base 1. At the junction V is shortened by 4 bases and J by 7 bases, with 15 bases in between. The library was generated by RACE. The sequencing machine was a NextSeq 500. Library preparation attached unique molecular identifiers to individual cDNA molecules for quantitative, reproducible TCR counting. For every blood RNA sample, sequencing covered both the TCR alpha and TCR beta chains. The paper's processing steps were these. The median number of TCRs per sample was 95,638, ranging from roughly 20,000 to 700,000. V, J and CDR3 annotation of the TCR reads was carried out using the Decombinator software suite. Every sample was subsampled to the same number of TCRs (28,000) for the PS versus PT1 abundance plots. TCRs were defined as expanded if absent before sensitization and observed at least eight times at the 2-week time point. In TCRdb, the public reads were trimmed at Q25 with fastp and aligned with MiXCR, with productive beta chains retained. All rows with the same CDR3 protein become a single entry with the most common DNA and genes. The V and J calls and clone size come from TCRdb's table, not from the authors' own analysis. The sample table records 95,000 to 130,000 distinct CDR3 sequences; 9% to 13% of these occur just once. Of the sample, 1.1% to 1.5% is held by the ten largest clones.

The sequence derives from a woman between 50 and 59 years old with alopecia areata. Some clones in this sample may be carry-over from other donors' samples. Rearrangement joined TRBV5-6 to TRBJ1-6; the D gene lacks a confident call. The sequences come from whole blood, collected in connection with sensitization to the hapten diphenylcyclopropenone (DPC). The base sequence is TGTGCCAGCAGCCCTCTTGGCCTAGGCAATTCACCCCTCCACTTT. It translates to CASSPLGLGNSPLHF.